There are a few counts of the clone carrying this T cell receptor (beta chain). The antigen remains unidentified. These data originate in a study of beta chain features in type 1 diabetes. This CDR3 comprises 11 residues. Germline V gives CDR1 SGHRS, CDR2 YFSETQ. The ends were cut back, 8 bases at V and 6 bases at J, with 12 bases in the middle. Study-wide results and limits: TCRB CDR3s from Type 1 diabetes patients were moderately but significantly shorter in all four CD4+ subsets.

cDNA synthesis used the whole RNA isolate, giving expressed TCRB sequences. The average output of naive, central memory and regulatory T cell samples was approximately 3.8 million reads. Repertoires were generated with immunoSEQ multiplex PCR, while TCRdb's copy carries only in-frame clones and drops some. This sample carries around 300,000 clones, over 12% of them seen once, and the ten largest clones take around 0.015%. This TCR came from a man between 18 and 29 years old with type 1 diabetes. V is TRBV5-1 and J is TRBJ2-7; D is unclear. Sequencing was done on a sample of naive CD4+ T cells from blood. For the CDR3, the DNA is TGCGCCAGTAATACAGCAGGCGAGCAGTACTTC. It yields the protein CASNTAGEQYF.